The TCR beta chain described here comes from a study of blood T cell repertoires in COVID-19 (dated by TCRdb to 2020 to 2022). Background on the whole study: The collaborator samples originated in the United States, Italy and Spain and spanned the acute and convalescent phases of COVID-19. A freely available public database, intended as a resource for researchers studying the immune response to SARS-CoV-2, is where the repertoires were released. Where available, HLA class I and class II types were taken from metadata supplied by the sample provider and were not determined by assay-based typing. Deeply sampled blood TCRbeta repertoires from subjects exposed to, actively infected with, or recovered from COVID-19 were included in the dataset. The prospective study material was composed of cDNA or gDNA derived from T cells, B-cell-depleted T cells, or PBMCs. Samples came from the ongoing ImmuneRACE study (first 160 participants) plus 1,254 subjects from 6 global collaborators. The sample metadata nearly always contained a de-identified subject ID, COVID-19 status, age in years and sex. Paper-wide results and their limitations: How much clinical and demographic metadata was included differed by source and by participant, and the metadata was provided uncurated.

TCRbeta CDR3 regions were amplified from genomic DNA using the immunoSEQ Assay, a bias-controlled multiplex PCR. The original methods were these. The number of nucleated cells in each sample was estimated from the amplification of reference gene primers within the assay. To quantify the absolute abundance of each unique TCRbeta CDR3 rearrangement, sequence reads were collapsed and filtered. For each sample, productive Simpson clonality was calculated as the square root of Simpson's diversity index across productive rearrangements. This is the immuneACCESS table as TCRdb keeps it, with only in-frame sequences that have V and J called. A part of the clones is gone; compared with another copy, unresolved V genes explain less than half, and the rest is unexplained. V and J calls and clone size follow that table, whereas D and trimming were derived from the DNA. In this sample the table shows about 250,000 clones, 88% of which occur a single time. Jointly, the top ten make up under 8% of the sample.

From the cysteine up to the phenylalanine, the CDR3 has a length of 17 residues. The DNA shown is the 51-base CDR3, in frame from base 1. Relative to germline, V is 5 bases shorter and J is 5 bases shorter, with 24 bases between their ends. Sequences MNHEY (CDR1) and SVGEGT (CDR2) are obtained from the germline V gene. At one collaborating source in Seattle, patients were enrolled during active infection and were followed longitudinally through the course of disease. Collaborating institutions collected whole blood in K2EDTA tubes following their own protocols. For TCRbeta analysis, collaborators shipped samples in one of three forms: frozen whole blood, isolated PBMCs, or DNA extracted from either of those sample types. As concerns this clone: What antigen it recognizes has not been identified. Per-nucleotide qualities are absent, and no much larger clonotype sits a single base away.

This clonotype originated in a woman aged 25 to 39 with COVID-19, enrolled during active disease. The sequence is built from TRBV6-2 or TRBV6-3 and TRBJ2-5, and perhaps TRBD2 as D gene, on 6 matching bases. Sequenced: peripheral blood. The sequenced DNA is TGTGCCAGCAGTCCCATGCTCCCGGGACTGGCCCTCGAGACCCAGTACTTC. This sequence encodes CASSPMLPGLALETQYF.